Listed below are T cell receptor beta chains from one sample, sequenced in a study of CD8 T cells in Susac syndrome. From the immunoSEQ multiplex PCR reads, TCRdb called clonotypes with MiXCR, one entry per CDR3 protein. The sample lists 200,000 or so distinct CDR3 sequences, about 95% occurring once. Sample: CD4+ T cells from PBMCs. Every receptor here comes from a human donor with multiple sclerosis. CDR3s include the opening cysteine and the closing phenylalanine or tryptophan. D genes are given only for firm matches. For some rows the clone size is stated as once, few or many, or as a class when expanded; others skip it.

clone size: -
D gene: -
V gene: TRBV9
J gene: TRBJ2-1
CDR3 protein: CASSVVPTAYNEQFF
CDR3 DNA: TGTGCCAGCAGCGTAGTACCGACCGCCTACAATGAGCAGTTCTTC

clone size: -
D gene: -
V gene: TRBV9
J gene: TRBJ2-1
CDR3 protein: CASSVAGTEQFF
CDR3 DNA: TGTGCCAGCAGCGTAGCGGGTACTGAGCAGTTCTTC

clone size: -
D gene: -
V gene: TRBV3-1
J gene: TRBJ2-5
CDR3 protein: CASSDLGPQETQYF
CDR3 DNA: TGTGCCAGCAGCGACCTTGGACCCCAAGAGACCCAGTACTTC

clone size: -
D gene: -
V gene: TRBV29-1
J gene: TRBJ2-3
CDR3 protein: CSVGSALDTQYF
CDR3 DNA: TGCAGCGTTGGTAGCGCATTGGATACGCAGTATTTT

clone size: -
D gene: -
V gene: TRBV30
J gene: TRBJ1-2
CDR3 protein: CAWSANRWDSGYTF
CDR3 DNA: TGTGCCTGGAGTGCGAACAGGTGGGACTCTGGCTACACCTTC

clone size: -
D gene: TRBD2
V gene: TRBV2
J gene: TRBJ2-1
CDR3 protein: CASTREGPVSSYNEQFF
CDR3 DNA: TGTGCCAGCACGCGGGAGGGTCCCGTCAGCTCCTACAATGAGCAGTTCTTC

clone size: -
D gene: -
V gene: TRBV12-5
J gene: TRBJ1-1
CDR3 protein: CASGVEGTEAFF
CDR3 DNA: TGTGCTAGTGGTGTAGAGGGCACTGAAGCTTTCTTT

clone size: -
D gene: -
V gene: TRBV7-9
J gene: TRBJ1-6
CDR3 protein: CASSSGLTSSPLHF
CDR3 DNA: TGTGCCAGCAGCTCGGGACTGACCAGCTCACCCCTCCACTTT

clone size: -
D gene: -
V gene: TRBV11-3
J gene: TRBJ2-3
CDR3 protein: CASSPGRVGDTQYF
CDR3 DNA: TGTGCCAGCAGCCCTGGACGGGTGGGAGATACGCAGTATTTT

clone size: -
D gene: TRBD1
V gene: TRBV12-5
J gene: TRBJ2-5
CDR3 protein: CASGLATGTGSWETQYF
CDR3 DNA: TGTGCTAGTGGTTTGGCAACCGGGACAGGGTCATGGGAGACCCAGTACTTC

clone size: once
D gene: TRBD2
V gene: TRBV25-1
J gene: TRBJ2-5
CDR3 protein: CASSEVSGGRKETQYF
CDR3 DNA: TGTGCCAGCAGTGAGGTTTCGGGAGGGCGAAAAGAGACCCAGTACTTC

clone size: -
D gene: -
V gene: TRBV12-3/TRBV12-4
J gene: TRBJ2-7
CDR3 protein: CASSSDIGEQYF
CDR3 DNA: TGTGCCAGCAGTTCCGACATAGGCGAGCAGTACTTC

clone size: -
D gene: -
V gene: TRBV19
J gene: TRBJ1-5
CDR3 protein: CASRYTGPSNQPQHF
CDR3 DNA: TGTGCCAGTAGGTATACAGGGCCCAGCAATCAGCCCCAGCATTTT

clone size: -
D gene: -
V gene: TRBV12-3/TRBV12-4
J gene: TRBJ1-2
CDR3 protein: CASRELGQPLNYGYTF
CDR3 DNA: TGTGCCAGCAGAGAGCTTGGACAGCCCTTAAACTATGGCTACACCTTC

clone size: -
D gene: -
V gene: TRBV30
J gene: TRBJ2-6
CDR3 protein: CAWTGANVLTF
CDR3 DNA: TGTGCCTGGACTGGGGCCAACGTCCTGACTTTC

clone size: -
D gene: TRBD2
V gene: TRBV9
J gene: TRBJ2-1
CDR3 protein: CASSKSGGPYNEQFF
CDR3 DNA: TGTGCCAGCAGCAAGTCGGGAGGGCCTTACAATGAGCAGTTCTTC